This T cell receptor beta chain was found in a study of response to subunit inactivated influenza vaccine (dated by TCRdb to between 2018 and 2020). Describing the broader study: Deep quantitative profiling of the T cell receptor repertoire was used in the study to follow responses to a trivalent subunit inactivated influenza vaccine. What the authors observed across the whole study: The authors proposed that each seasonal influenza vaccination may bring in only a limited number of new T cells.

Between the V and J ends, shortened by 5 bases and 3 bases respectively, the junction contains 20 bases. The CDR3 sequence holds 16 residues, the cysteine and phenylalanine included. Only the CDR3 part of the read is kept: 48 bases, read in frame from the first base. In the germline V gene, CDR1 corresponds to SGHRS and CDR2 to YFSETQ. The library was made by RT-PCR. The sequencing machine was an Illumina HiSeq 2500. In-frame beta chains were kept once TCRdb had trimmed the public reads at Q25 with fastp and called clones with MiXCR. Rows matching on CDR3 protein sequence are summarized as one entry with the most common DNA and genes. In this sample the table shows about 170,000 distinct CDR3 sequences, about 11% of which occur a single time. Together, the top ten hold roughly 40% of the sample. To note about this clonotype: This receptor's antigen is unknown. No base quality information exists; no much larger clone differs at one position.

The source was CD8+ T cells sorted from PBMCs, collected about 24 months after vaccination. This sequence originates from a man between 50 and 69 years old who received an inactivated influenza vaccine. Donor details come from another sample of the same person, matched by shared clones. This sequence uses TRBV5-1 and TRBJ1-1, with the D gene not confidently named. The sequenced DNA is TGCGCCAGCAGACCGAGGTTAGGGTTTGAAGACACTGAAGCTTTCTTT. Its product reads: CASRPRLGFEDTEAFF.